This T cell receptor beta chain was profiled in a study of regulatory T cells in long-lasting Graves disease. Study as a whole: Over 5 years on antithyroid drugs plus positive TSH receptor antibodies marked Graves' disease as persistent.

The CDR3 consists of 16 residues. According to the study, TCR beta libraries were built with iRepertoire HTBI primers and CDR3-region Arm-PCR. TCRdb ran MiXCR on the multiplex PCR reads and lists one entry per CDR3 protein. This table has 310,000 or so distinct CDR3 sequences, 20% to 25% appearing once. General study findings and limits: Persistent cases favored TRBV28, TRBJ1-2 and TRBJ2-5. Reduced TCR diversity was observed in persistent Graves' patients versus newly diagnosed patients. It was peripheral blood alone, not thyroid tissue, that was studied.

Time point defined: persistent/refractory GD, antithyroid drugs over 5 years with positive TRAb. Construction of the TCR library relied on RNA isolated from PBMCs. This clonotype was picked up a small number of times. Its antigen is undetermined. This clonotype was obtained from a female donor with Graves disease. This chain uses TRBV3-2 with TRBJ2-5; TRBD2, the D gene given by the table, was not confirmed from the DNA. TRBV3-2 is a pseudogene segment. Sample: peripheral blood mononuclear cells (PBMCs), taken when the disease was refractory, from a patient treated with antithyroid drugs. The CDR3 sequence: CASSPRAGTEEETQYF. The CDR3 DNA is TGTGCCAGCAGCCCACGGGCGGGAACGGAAGAAGAGACCCAGTACTTC.